This T cell receptor beta chain is drawn from a study of T cell clonality in common variable immunodeficiency. Note on this clone: The antigen is unknown. The CDR3 end lies 3 residues beyond the end of the read and is filled in from the germline J gene.

There are 16 residues in the CDR3. The V segment lost 2 bases and the J segment 6 bases; nucleotides outside the gene matches: 10. Germline V gene lookup returns CDR1 MNHNS and CDR2 SASEGT. The method was immunoSEQ multiplex PCR; TCRdb's version includes in-frame clones alone and lacks a portion of them. Sampling found 5,700 or so clones, none seen once. Whole-study findings and limits: Common variable immunodeficiency TCR beta sequences reportedly had fewer deletions and N-nucleotide insertions.

The rearrangement links TRBV6-1 to TRBJ2-4; TRBD1 agrees at 7 bases. The material sequenced was peripheral blood mononuclear cells. The receptor was derived from a human donor with common variable immunodeficiency. Incomplete CDR3 DNA: TGTGCCAGCAGTGAAATACCGGCAGGGGGTACAAACATT. Its translation: CASSEIPAGGTNI. The full CDR3 reads CASSEIPAGGTNIQYF.